This T cell receptor beta chain was identified in a study of shared clonotypes between healthy human individuals. Turning to the study itself: The plates for each donor numbered three CD4 naive, three CD4 memory, two CD8 naive and one CD8 memory.

Adult donors, all healthy and HIV-negative, had no recent acute infections or vaccinations. The assay was run at deep level. Assay used: immunoSEQ multiplex PCR; TCRdb lists only in-frame clones, some missing. This table has around 700,000 clones, less than 80% appearing once. Trimming stripped 10 bases from V and 4 bases from J, with 19 bases between. The germline V gene encodes CDR1 SNHLY and CDR2 FYNNEI. The CDR3 sequence is 15 residues long. V is TRBV2 and J is TRBJ2-2, with D hard to call. The source of this sequence is a woman in her twenties or thirties in good health. The sample was memory CD4+ T cells sorted from blood. Subset: CD45RA-negative fraction. DNA of the CDR3: TGTGCCACCAACCTAGAGGCGGTGGCCACCGGGGAGCTGTTTTTT. Protein sequence: CATNLEAVATGELFF.